The TCR beta chain under discussion was sequenced for a study of T cell responses to AZD1222 COVID-19 vaccine. General observations from the study: Possibly, clonal diversity was underestimated; donors were largely white British and included more females. Baseline antibody screening turned up just a handful of seropositive AZD1222 recipients. The span of vaccine-associated CD4 TCRs extended across spike, with dominance at 160-218 and 743-854.

Investigators merged groups given second doses at roughly 4 or roughly 12 weeks. This CDR3 comprises 12 residues. Germline V gives CDR1 ENHRY, CDR2 SYGVKD. Trimming removed 0 bases at V and 1 base at J, with 0 bases between. The data were produced by immunoSEQ multiplex PCR, yet TCRdb's version contains in-frame clones alone and is incomplete. The data show roughly 170,000 clones, 94% seen once. Comment on this clone: The antigen is undetermined.

This specimen consisted of peripheral blood, obtained 28 days after the second AZD1222 dose. The origin of this receptor is an adult who received the AZD1222 COVID-19 vaccine. The chain employs TRBV10-3 and TRBJ1-1; no clear D gene. The CDR3 is CAISESNTEAFF. The CDR3 DNA is TGTGCCATCAGTGAGTCGAACACTGAAGCTTTCTTT.